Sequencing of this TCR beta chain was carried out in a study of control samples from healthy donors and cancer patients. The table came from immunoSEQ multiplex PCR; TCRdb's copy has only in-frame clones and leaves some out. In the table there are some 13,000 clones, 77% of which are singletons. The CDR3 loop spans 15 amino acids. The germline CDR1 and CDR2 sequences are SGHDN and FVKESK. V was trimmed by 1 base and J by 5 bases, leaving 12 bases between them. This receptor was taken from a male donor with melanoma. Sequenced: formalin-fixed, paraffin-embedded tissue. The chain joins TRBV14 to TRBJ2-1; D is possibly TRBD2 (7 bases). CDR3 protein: CASSQVAGANNEQFF. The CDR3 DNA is TGTGCCAGCAGCCAAGTGGCGGGGGCAAACAATGAGCAGTTCTTC.